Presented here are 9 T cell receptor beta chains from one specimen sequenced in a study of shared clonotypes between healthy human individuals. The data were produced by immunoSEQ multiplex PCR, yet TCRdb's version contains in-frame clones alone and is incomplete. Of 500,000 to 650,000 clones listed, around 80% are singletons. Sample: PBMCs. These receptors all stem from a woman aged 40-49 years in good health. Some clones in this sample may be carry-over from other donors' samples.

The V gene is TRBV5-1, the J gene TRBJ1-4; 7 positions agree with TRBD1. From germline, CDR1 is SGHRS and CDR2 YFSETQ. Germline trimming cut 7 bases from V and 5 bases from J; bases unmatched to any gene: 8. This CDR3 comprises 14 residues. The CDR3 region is CASGRTGVNEKLFF. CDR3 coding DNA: TGCGCCAGCGGGCGGACAGGCGTGAATGAAAAACTGTTTTTT.

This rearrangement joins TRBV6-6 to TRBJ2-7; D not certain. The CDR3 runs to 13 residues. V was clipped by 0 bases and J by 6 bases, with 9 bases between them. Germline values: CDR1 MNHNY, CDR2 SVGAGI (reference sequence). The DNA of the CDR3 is TGTGCCAGCAGTTACTCATGGGGAACCGAGCAGTACTTC. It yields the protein CASSYSWGTEQYF.

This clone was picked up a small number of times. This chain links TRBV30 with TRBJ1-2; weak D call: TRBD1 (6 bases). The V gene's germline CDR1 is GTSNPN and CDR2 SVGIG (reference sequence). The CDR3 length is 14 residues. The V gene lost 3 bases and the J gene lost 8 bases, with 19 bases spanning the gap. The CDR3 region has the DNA TGTGCCTGGAGCAGCTTCTCGGGGGGCGACGGCTACACCTTC. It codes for CAWSSFSGGDGYTF.

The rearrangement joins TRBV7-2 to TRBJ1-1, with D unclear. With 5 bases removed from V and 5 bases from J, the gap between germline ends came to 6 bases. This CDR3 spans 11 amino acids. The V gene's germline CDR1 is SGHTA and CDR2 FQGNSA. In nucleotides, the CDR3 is TGTGCCAGCAGCCTGTATACTGAAGCTTTCTTT. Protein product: CASSLYTEAFF.

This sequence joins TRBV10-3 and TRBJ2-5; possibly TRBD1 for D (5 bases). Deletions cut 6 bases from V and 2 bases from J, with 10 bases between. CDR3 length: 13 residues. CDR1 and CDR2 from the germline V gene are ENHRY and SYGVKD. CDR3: CAISRERQETQYF. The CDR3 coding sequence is TGTGCCATCAGCAGGGAACGACAAGAGACCCAGTACTTC.

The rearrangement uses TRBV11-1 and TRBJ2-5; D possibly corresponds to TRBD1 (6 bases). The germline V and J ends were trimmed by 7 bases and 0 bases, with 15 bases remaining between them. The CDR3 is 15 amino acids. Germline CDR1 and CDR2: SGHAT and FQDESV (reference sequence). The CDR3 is CASTRSGQYQETQYF. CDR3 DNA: TGTGCCAGCACCCGCTCAGGACAGTACCAAGAGACCCAGTACTTC.

The CDR3: CASSLGPGDSRRPQYF. The DNA for the CDR3 is TGTGCCAGCAGCTTAGGGCCTGGGGACAGCCGCCGGCCGCAGTATTTT. This chain uses TRBV7-2 with TRBJ2-3, with 7 bases matching TRBD1. This CDR3 is 16 amino acids long. Germline V lookup: CDR1 SGHTA, CDR2 FQGNSA. The V segment lost 1 base and the J segment 10 bases; nucleotides outside the gene matches: 14.

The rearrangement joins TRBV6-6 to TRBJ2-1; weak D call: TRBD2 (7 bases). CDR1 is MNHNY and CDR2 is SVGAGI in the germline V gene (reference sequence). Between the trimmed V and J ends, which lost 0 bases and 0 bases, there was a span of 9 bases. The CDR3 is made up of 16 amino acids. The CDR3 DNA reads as TGTGCCAGCAGTTACTCGAGGGGGGGCTCCTACAATGAGCAGTTCTTC. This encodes CASSYSRGGSYNEQFF.

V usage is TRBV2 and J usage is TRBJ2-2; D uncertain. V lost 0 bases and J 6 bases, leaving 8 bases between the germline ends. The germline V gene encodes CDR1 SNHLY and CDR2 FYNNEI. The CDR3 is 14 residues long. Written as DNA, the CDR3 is TGTGCCAGCAGTGAAGCGCTTATAGCCGGGGAGCTGTTTTTT. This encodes CASSEALIAGELFF. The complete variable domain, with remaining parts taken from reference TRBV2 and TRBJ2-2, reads EPEVTQTPSHQVTQMGQEVILRCVPISNHLYFYWYRQILGQKVEFLVSFYNNEISEKSEIFDDQFSVERPDGSNFTLKIRSTKLEDSAMYFCASSEALIAGELFFGEGSRLTVL.